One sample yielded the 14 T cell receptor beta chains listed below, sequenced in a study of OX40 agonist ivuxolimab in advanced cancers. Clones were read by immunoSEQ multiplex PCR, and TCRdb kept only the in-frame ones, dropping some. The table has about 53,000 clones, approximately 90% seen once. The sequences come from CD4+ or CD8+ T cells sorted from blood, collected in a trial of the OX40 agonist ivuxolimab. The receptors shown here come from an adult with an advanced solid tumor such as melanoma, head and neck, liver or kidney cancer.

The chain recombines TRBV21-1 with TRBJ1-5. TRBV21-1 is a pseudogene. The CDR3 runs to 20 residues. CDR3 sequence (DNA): TGTGCCAGCAGCAAAAAGGGGGGTGAGGCGGGGACGGTAAGCAATCAGCCCCAGCATTTT. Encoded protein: CASSKKGGEAGTVSNQPQHF.

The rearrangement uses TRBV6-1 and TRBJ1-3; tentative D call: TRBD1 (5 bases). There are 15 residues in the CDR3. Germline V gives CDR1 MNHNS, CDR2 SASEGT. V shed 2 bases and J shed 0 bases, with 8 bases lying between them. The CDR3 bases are TGTGCCAGCAGTGAACAGGGCATCTCTGGAAACACCATATATTTT. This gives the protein CASSEQGISGNTIYF.

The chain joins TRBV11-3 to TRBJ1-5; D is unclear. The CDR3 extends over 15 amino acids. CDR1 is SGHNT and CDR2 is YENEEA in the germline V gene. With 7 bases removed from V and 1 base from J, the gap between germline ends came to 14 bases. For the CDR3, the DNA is TGTGCCAGCAACCTAGAGGACCGAAGCAATCAGCCCCAGCATTTT. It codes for CASNLEDRSNQPQHF.

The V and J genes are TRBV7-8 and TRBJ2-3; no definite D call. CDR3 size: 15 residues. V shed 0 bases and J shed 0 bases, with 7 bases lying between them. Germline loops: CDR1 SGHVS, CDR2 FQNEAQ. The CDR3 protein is CASSLALTSTDTQYF. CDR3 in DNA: TGTGCCAGCAGCTTAGCCCTGACTAGCACAGATACGCAGTATTTT.

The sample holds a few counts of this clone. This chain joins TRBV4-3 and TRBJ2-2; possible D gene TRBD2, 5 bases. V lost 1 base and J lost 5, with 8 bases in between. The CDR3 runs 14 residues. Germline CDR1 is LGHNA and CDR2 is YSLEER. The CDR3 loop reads CASSQGRGTGELFF. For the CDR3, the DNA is TGCGCCAGCAGCCAAGGCCGGGGTACCGGGGAGCTGTTTTTT.

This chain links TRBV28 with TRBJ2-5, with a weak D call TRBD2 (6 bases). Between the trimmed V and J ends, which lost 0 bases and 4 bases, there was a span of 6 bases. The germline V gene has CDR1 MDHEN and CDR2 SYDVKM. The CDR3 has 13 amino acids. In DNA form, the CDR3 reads TGTGCCAGCAGTTTATGGGGGGGAGAGACCCAGTACTTC. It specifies CASSLWGGETQYF.

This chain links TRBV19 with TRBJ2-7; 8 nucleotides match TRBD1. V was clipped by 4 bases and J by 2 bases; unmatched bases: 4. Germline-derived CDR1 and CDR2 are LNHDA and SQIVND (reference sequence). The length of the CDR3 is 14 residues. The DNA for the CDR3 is TGTGCCAGTAGTACGGCAGGGGGCACCTACGAGCAGTACTTC. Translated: CASSTAGGTYEQYF.

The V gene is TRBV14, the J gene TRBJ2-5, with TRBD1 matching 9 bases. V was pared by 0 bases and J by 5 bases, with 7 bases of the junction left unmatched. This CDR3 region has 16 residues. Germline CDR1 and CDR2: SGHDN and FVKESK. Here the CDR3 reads CASSQDPGQGHETQYF. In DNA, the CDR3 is TGTGCCAGCAGCCAAGATCCTGGACAGGGGCACGAGACCCAGTACTTC.

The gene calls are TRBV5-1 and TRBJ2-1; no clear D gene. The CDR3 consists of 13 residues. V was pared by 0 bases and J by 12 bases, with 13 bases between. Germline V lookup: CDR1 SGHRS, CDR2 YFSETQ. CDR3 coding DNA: TGCGCCAGCAGCTTGGGGGCGACATCTACGCAGTTCTTC. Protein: CASSLGATSTQFF.

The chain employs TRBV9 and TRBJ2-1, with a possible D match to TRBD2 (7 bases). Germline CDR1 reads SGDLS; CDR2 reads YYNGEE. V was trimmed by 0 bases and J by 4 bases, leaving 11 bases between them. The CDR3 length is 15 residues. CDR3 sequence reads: CASSVVGGTYNEQFF. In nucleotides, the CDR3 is TGTGCCAGCAGCGTAGTGGGGGGGACATACAATGAGCAGTTCTTC.

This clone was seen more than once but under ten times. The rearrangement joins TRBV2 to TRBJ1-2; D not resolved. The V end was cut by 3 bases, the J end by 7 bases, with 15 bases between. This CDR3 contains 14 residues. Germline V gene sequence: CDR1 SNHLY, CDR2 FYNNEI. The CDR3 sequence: CASSDLLGSFGYTF. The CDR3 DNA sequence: TGTGCCAGCAGTGACCTTCTGGGCAGCTTTGGCTACACCTTC.

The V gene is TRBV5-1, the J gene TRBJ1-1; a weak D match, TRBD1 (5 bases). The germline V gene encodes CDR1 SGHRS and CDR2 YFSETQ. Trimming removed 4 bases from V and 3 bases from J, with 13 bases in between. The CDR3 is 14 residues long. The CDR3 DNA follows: TGCGCCAGCAGCCCCCGGGGGGAGTACACTGAAGCTTTCTTT. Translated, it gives CASSPRGEYTEAFF.

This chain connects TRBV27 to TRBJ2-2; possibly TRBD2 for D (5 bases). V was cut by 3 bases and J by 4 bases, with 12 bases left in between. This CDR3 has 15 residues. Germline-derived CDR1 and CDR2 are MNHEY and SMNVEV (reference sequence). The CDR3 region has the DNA TGTGCCAGCAGTTTCCGGCTAGCCGTCACCGGGGAGCTGTTTTTT. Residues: CASSFRLAVTGELFF.

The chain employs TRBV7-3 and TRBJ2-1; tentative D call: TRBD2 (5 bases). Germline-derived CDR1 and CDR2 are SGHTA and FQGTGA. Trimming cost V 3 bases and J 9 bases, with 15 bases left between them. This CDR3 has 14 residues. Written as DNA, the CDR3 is TGTGCCAGCAGCTTTATCGGAGGACGGGGTGAGCAGTTCTTC. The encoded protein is CASSFIGGRGEQFF.